This TCR beta chain was sequenced during a study of shared clonotypes between healthy human individuals. This CDR3 is 13 amino acids long. The germline gives CDR1 SGHTA, CDR2 FQGNSA. The ends were cut back, 4 bases at V and 8 bases at J, with 14 bases in the middle. Each cell subset's genomic DNA was divided evenly among several immunoSEQ plates. TCRdb's table, derived via immunoSEQ multiplex PCR, lists solely in-frame clones and lacks some. Here the sample spans fewer than 2.5 million clones, 93% being singletons. The receptor was derived from a man younger than 35 in good health. Some clones in this sample may be carry-over from other donors' samples. The gene calls are TRBV7-2 and TRBJ1-2, with a weak D call TRBD1 (6 bases). The sequenced sample consisted of naive CD4+ T cells from PBMCs. Specified subset: CD45RA+ positively selected. This CDR3 is CASSYRDTRGYTF. In DNA, the CDR3 is TGTGCCAGCAGCTACCGGGACACGCGGGGCTACACCTTC.